The entry below describes one TCR beta chain. Its antigen is undetermined. As for the donors, each was a healthy bone marrow donor. This PCR relied on a set of 60 Vbeta primers and 13 Jbeta primers. The repertoire was sequenced with immunoSEQ multiplex PCR; TCRdb's copy has only in-frame clones and lacks some. This table holds roughly 80,000 clones. The data were obtained in a study of cytomegalovirus exposure and HLA in healthy donors. Study-wide findings and caveats: Later analysis placed DRB1 highest and HLA-C lowest in TCR association rates, which differed by HLA locus. Cytomegalovirus association was listed for about 180 TCR beta chains. Follow-up analysis later connected one missense variant in DCLRE1C with trimming of TCR beta V- and J-genes.

The CDR3 contains 17 residues. The germline V gene has CDR1 SGHRS and CDR2 YFSETQ. With 4 bases removed from V and 0 bases from J, the gap between germline ends came to 19 bases. The sequencing input was PBMCs. The rearrangement links TRBV5-1 to TRBJ1-2, with D possibly TRBD1 on 5 matching bases. This TCR was recovered from a man aged 50 to 59 in good health and CMV-seronegative. Written as DNA, the CDR3 is TGCGCCAGCAGCCCTGACCCAGGGTGGGCTCCTAACTATGGCTACACCTTC. It encodes CASSPDPGWAPNYGYTF.